The 27 T cell receptor beta chains reported below all come from one sample, sequenced in a study of patients and donors after allogeneic stem cell transplantation. MiXCR, applied by TCRdb to the RT-PCR reads, yields one record per CDR3 protein. The data contain over 30,000 distinct CDR3 sequences, roughly a third of them seen just once; the ten biggest clones take up around 80%. Sequenced sample: blood, either unsorted or a sorted T cell fraction (not recorded which). The origin of the receptors is a human donor who was either an allogeneic HSCT recipient or a stem cell or donor lymphocyte infusion donor (not recorded which). It is not recorded whose cells these are; they may come from a transplant donor.

This chain uses TRBV4-2 with TRBJ2-7, with 8 positions matching TRBD1. V shed 4 bases, J shed 4 bases, and the junction held 9 bases outside the gene matches. This CDR3 comprises 15 residues. The germline gives CDR1 LGHNA, CDR2 YNFKEQ. The CDR3, as DNA: TGTGCCAGCAGCCCTGGGACAGGAGAAATTTACGAGCAGTACTTC. It translates to CASSPGTGEIYEQYF.

V gene TRBV12-3 or TRBV12-4 combines with J gene TRBJ1-5; no clear D. Trimming stripped 1 base from V and 8 bases from J, with 12 bases between. CDR3 length: 14 residues. The CDR3 protein is CASSLDPKLEPQHF. CDR3 nucleotides: TGTGCCAGCAGTTTAGACCCGAAGTTGGAGCCCCAGCATTTT.

The chain carries TRBV29-1 and TRBJ2-4; D remains ambiguous. Germline-derived CDR1 and CDR2 are SQVTM and ANQGSEA. The CDR3 extends over 15 amino acids. Trimming stripped 0 bases from V and 3 bases from J, with 12 bases between. In nucleotides, the CDR3 is TGCAGCGTTGAAGAAGGGTCGCATCTCAAAAACATTCAGTACTTC. Protein sequence: CSVEEGSHLKNIQYF.

CDR3 in amino acids: CASSDSIRGTDTQYF. CDR3 sequence (DNA): TGTGCCAGCAGTGACTCGATCCGGGGCACAGATACGCAGTATTTT. This chain uses TRBV6-4 with TRBJ2-3; D call uncertain. V was cut by 0 bases and J by 1 base, with 8 bases left in between. From germline, CDR1 is MRHNA and CDR2 SNTAGT. The CDR3 covers 15 residues.

This clonotype was detected only once. The chain employs TRBV12-3 or TRBV12-4 and TRBJ1-6; unclear D gene. The germline V and J ends were trimmed by 4 bases and 11 bases, with 12 bases remaining between them. The CDR3 loop spans 13 amino acids. The CDR3 sequence: CASSYNTSPPLHF. In nucleotides, the CDR3 is TGTGCCAGCAGTTACAACACGTCACCACCCCTCCACTTT.

The chain has TRBV6-1 and TRBJ1-1; D possibly corresponds to TRBD1 (6 bases). The germline gives CDR1 MNHNS, CDR2 SASEGT. The CDR3 contains 14 residues. V was shortened by 5 bases and J by 2 bases, with 12 bases between the two germline ends. The CDR3 DNA sequence: TGTGCCAGCAGTCGACAGGAGCGAAACACTGAAGCTTTCTTT. It encodes CASSRQERNTEAFF.

This clonotype was picked up one time. The V and J genes are TRBV7-9 and TRBJ2-3; D not certain. The CDR3 extends over 16 amino acids. Trimming removed 2 bases at V and 4 bases at J, with 16 bases between. Germline assignment: CDR1 SEHNR and CDR2 FQNEAQ (reference sequence). In DNA form, the CDR3 reads TGTGCCAGCAGCTTAACCCCAGGCGGTAAATCAGATACGCAGTATTTT. It encodes CASSLTPGGKSDTQYF.

The V call is TRBV6-5, the J call TRBJ2-7; D is unresolved. Trimming took off 5 bases at V and 6 bases at J, with 14 bases between the two ends. In germline, CDR1 is MNHEY, CDR2 SVGAGI. There are 13 residues in the CDR3. Here the CDR3 reads CASSAKVGSEQYF. CDR3 in DNA: TGTGCCAGCAGTGCAAAGGTGGGAAGCGAGCAGTACTTC.

This clonotype was seen repeatedly, ten times or more. The V and J genes are TRBV7-9 and TRBJ1-1; the match to TRBD1 covers 7 bases. Germline trimming cut 5 bases from V and 1 base from J; bases unmatched to any gene: 7. Germline assignment: CDR1 SEHNR and CDR2 FQNEAQ (reference sequence). There are 15 residues in the CDR3. The CDR3: CASSASGTENTEAFF. DNA for the CDR3: TGTGCCAGCAGCGCGTCCGGGACAGAGAACACTGAAGCTTTCTTT.

This clonotype was seen more than once but under ten times. The DNA of the CDR3 is TGTGCCAGCAGCTTGGTGGGGAAATTGAACACTGAAGCTTTCTTT. The encoded protein is CASSLVGKLNTEAFF. The V call is TRBV5-6, the J call TRBJ1-1; no firm D call. The germline gives CDR1 SGHDT, CDR2 YYEEEE. V dropped 0 bases and J dropped 0 bases, with 9 bases sitting between them. The CDR3 runs to 15 residues.

The sample holds one count of this clonotype. The chain recombines TRBV20-1 with TRBJ2-3; 7 nucleotides agree with TRBD2. V shed 3 bases and J 6 bases; nucleotides not matched to a gene: 9. The CDR3 sequence is 14 residues long. Germline values: CDR1 DFQATT, CDR2 SNEGSKA (reference sequence). In DNA form, the CDR3 reads TGCAGTGCTAGGAAGCGGGATCCTCAGGATACGCAGTATTTT. Encoded protein: CSARKRDPQDTQYF.

This chain connects TRBV20-1 to TRBJ2-7; D is perhaps TRBD2 (6 bases). CDR1 and CDR2 from the germline V gene are DFQATT and SNEGSKA (reference sequence). The ends were cut back, 3 bases at V and 0 bases at J, with 18 bases in the middle. This CDR3 spans 16 amino acids. Here the CDR3 reads CSARAGLLIGSYEQYF. The CDR3 DNA reads TGCAGTGCTAGGGCGGGACTTCTGATTGGCTCCTACGAGCAGTACTTC.

The chain is built from TRBV9 and TRBJ2-5; no clear D gene. The germline V and J ends were trimmed by 0 bases and 4 bases, with 7 bases remaining between them. The germline CDR1 and CDR2 sequences are SGDLS and YYNGEE. The CDR3 spans 13 residues. This CDR3 is CASSVAPVETQYF. DNA of the CDR3: TGTGCCAGCAGCGTAGCTCCGGTAGAGACCCAGTACTTC.

This clonotype was seen at least ten times. The V and J genes are TRBV29-1 and TRBJ1-1; weak D call: TRBD1 (5 bases). The CDR3 has 12 amino acids. Germline CDR1 reads SQVTM; CDR2 reads ANQGSEA. V was clipped by 7 bases and J by 5 bases, with 14 bases between them. The CDR3 sequence is CSAKTGGTEAFF. The CDR3 DNA reads as TGCAGCGCCAAAACAGGTGGGACTGAAGCTTTCTTT.

The chain joins TRBV18 to TRBJ2-2, with D possibly TRBD1 on 6 matching bases. The length of the CDR3 is 14 residues. CDR1 and CDR2 from the germline V gene are KGHSH and LQKENI. V shed 6 bases and J shed 0 bases, with 8 bases lying between them. The CDR3 loop is CASSDRSNTGELFF. The CDR3 bases are TGTGCCAGCTCTGACAGGTCGAACACCGGGGAGCTGTTTTTT.

The genes are TRBV10-3 and TRBJ2-3; 7 bases align to TRBD2. The CDR3 runs to 14 residues. CDR1 is ENHRY, CDR2 SYGVKD, per germline. Unmatched junction bases numbered 3, after V lost 4 bases and J lost 2 bases. CDR3 nucleotides: TGTGCCATCAGTGTTGCGGGGGTCACAGATACGCAGTATTTT. This sequence encodes CAISVAGVTDTQYF.

The chain recombines TRBV7-2 with TRBJ1-3; perhaps TRBD1 as D (5 bases). Trimming pared 5 bases from V and 0 bases from J, leaving 17 bases between. Germline CDR1 reads SGHTA; CDR2 reads FQGNSA. The CDR3 spans 17 residues. CDR3 loop: CASSLDGTTRSGNTIYF. The DNA of the CDR3 is TGTGCCAGCAGCCTGGATGGGACCACCCGCTCTGGAAACACCATATATTTT.

A few counts support this clonotype. The V and J genes are TRBV19 and TRBJ1-1; no definite D call. The CDR3 runs 14 residues. V lost 4 bases to trimming and J lost 4 bases, with 13 bases between them. Germline assignment: CDR1 LNHDA and CDR2 SQIVND (reference sequence). The CDR3 DNA reads TGTGCCAGTAGTACGGCACCCTGGGGCACTGAAGCTTTCTTT. This codes for CASSTAPWGTEAFF.

This clonotype has more than one count but fewer than ten. The rearrangement links TRBV29-1 to TRBJ2-1; D remains unclear. Between the trimmed V and J ends, which lost 4 bases and 4 bases, there was a span of 5 bases. From germline, CDR1 is SQVTM and CDR2 ANQGSEA. There are 11 residues in the CDR3. The CDR3 bases are TGCAGCGTTGGGGTATACAATGAGCAGTTCTTC. This sequence encodes CSVGVYNEQFF.

The chain joins TRBV29-1 to TRBJ2-7; 11 bases fit TRBD2. Germline CDR1 SQVTM, CDR2 ANQGSEA. This CDR3 comprises 14 residues. Losses at the gene ends were 6 bases for V and 3 bases for J; bases not matched to a gene: 7. This CDR3 reads CSVHSGRDGYEQYF. The CDR3 DNA reads as TGCAGCGTCCATAGCGGGAGGGATGGCTACGAGCAGTACTTC.

The rearrangement joins TRBV29-1 to TRBJ1-2, with 10 bases that match TRBD1. The junction had 6 bases not matched to a gene; V was cut back by 4 bases and J by 4 bases. Per germline, CDR1 SQVTM and CDR2 ANQGSEA. CDR3 length: 14 residues. The DNA of the CDR3 is TGCAGCGTTGTTGTCGGACAGGGGGTCTATGGCTACACCTTC. Protein: CSVVVGQGVYGYTF.

This clonotype was seen many times. V usage is TRBV5-1 and J usage is TRBJ1-1, with D possibly matching TRBD1 (5 bases). The V end was cut by 4 bases, the J end by 3 bases, with 19 bases between. CDR3 size: 16 residues. Germline loops: CDR1 SGHRS, CDR2 YFSETQ. CDR3 sequence: CASSLNPQAPDTEAFF. In nucleotides, the CDR3 is TGCGCCAGCAGCCTGAACCCACAGGCGCCTGACACTGAAGCTTTCTTT.

This clonotype was counted only a few times. This chain links TRBV7-9 with TRBJ1-5, with a tentative D call TRBD1 (6 bases). V was clipped by 5 bases and J by 3 bases, with 20 bases between them. The CDR3 totals 17 residues. Germline CDR1 is SEHNR and CDR2 is FQNEAQ (reference sequence). The CDR3 DNA is TGTGCCAGCAGCCGCGGCGAAGGCGGGGGGCACAATCAGCCCCAGCATTTT. Protein product: CASSRGEGGGHNQPQHF.

This clonotype was detected a few times. The chain couples TRBV19 to TRBJ2-7; D not resolved. V lost 4 bases to trimming and J lost 6 bases, with 10 bases between them. There are 12 residues in the CDR3. In germline, CDR1 is LNHDA, CDR2 SQIVND (reference sequence). Here the CDR3 reads CASSTSSVEQYF. The CDR3 region has the DNA TGTGCCAGTAGTACTTCTTCCGTCGAGCAGTACTTC.

This clonotype was observed a single time. V usage is TRBV11-3 and J usage is TRBJ1-1; unclear D gene. V shed 7 bases and J shed 0 bases, with 9 bases lying between them. Germline V gene sequence: CDR1 SGHNT, CDR2 YENEEA. The CDR3 is 13 amino acids. CDR3 region: CASKRVVNTEAFF. CDR3 sequence (DNA): TGTGCCAGCAAAAGAGTGGTGAACACTGAAGCTTTCTTT.

This clonotype was detected only once. The chain joins TRBV20-1 to TRBJ1-1, with D perhaps matching TRBD1 (5 bases). Germline V gene lookup returns CDR1 DFQATT and CDR2 SNEGSKA (reference sequence). Deletions cut 6 bases from V and 2 bases from J, with 13 bases between. The CDR3 sequence is 13 residues long. CDR3 DNA: TGCAGTGCCGCGTGGCAGGGTAACACTGAAGCTTTCTTT. Translated: CSAAWQGNTEAFF.

This chain links TRBV5-6 with TRBJ2-1; D is perhaps TRBD1 or TRBD2 (5 bases each). The CDR3 covers 15 residues. V lost 3 bases and J 6 bases, leaving 16 bases between the germline ends. CDR1 is SGHDT and CDR2 is YYEEEE in the germline V gene. CDR3: CASSWPGRKSNEQFF. The CDR3 DNA reads as TGTGCCAGCAGCTGGCCGGGACGCAAGTCCAATGAGCAGTTCTTC.